This passage covers 10 T cell receptor beta chains from one sample sequenced in a study of OX40 agonist ivuxolimab in advanced cancers. The assay was immunoSEQ multiplex PCR, and TCRdb's table has in-frame clones only and misses some. The repertoire has about 58,000 clones, around four fifths of them found once; the top ten carry approximately 0.7%. This material consisted of CD4+ or CD8+ T cells sorted from blood, taken in a trial of the OX40 agonist ivuxolimab. These receptors came from an adult with an advanced solid tumor such as melanoma, head and neck, liver or kidney cancer.

The gene calls are TRBV11-2 and TRBJ2-5, with D unclear. CDR3 length: 19 amino acids. Per germline, CDR1 SGHAT and CDR2 FQNNGV. The V end lost 2 bases, the J end lost 1 base, and 23 bases lay between the germline ends. This CDR3 reads CASSLSLGHGDTFQETQYF. CDR3 bases: TGTGCCAGCAGCTTAAGTCTGGGCCACGGCGATACCTTCCAAGAGACCCAGTACTTC.

The chain is built from TRBV5-6 and TRBJ1-6, with 7 bases lining up with TRBD1. V shed 4 bases and J 2 bases; nucleotides not matched to a gene: 3. CDR3 size: 15 residues. CDR1 is SGHDT and CDR2 is YYEEEE in the germline V gene. The CDR3 DNA is TGTGCCAGCAGCCCGACAGGGCCCTATAATTCACCCCTCCACTTT. Protein product: CASSPTGPYNSPLHF.

The J gene is TRBJ2-7, the V gene TRBV19; D not certain. The CDR3 is 14 amino acids. The V end lost 2 bases, the J end lost 0 bases, and 8 bases lay between the germline ends. Germline CDR1 is LNHDA and CDR2 is SQIVND (reference sequence). In DNA, the CDR3 is TGTGCCAGTAGTATATCGACTGCCTCCTACGAGCAGTACTTC. Its protein product is CASSISTASYEQYF.

By proportion, this clone is medium-sized. The genes are TRBV5-1 and TRBJ1-2, with D unresolved. Germline V gene lookup returns CDR1 SGHRS and CDR2 YFSETQ. V gave up 0 bases and J gave up 8 bases, with 14 bases separating them. CDR3 size: 14 residues. CDR3 sequence reads: CASSLAGSEPGYTF. The CDR3 DNA follows: TGCGCCAGCAGCTTGGCCGGAAGTGAACCGGGCTACACCTTC.

This sequence joins TRBV7-2 and TRBJ2-5, with D possibly being TRBD1 (5 bases). Germline CDR1 is SGHTA and CDR2 is FQGNSA. Trimming removed 5 bases at V and 5 bases at J, with 15 bases between. The CDR3 has 14 residues. The CDR3 loop is CASSPPGSRETQYF. CDR3 sequence (DNA): TGTGCCAGCAGCCCGCCAGGGTCCAGGGAGACCCAGTACTTC.

The chain joins TRBV6-4 to TRBJ2-2, with D maybe TRBD1 (5 bases). Deletions cut 7 bases from V and 1 base from J, with 16 bases between. The length of the CDR3 is 16 residues. Germline CDR1 reads MRHNA; CDR2 reads SNTAGT. The CDR3 spells CASIPPAQVNTGELFF. In DNA, the CDR3 is TGTGCCAGCATCCCCCCGGCACAGGTGAACACCGGGGAGCTGTTTTTT.

The rearrangement links TRBV7-8 to TRBJ2-2; unclear D gene. This CDR3 is built from 15 residues. Germline V lookup: CDR1 SGHVS, CDR2 FQNEAQ. V dropped 5 bases and J dropped 5 bases, with 15 bases sitting between them. DNA for the CDR3: TGTGCCAGCAGCAACAGACTGGCTAGGACCGGGGAGCTGTTTTTT. Residues: CASSNRLARTGELFF. The whole variable domain, remainder taken from reference TRBV7-8 and TRBJ2-2, is GAGVSQSPRYKVAKRGQDVALRCDPISGHVSLFWYQQALGQGPEFLTYFQNEAQLDKSGLPSDRFFAERPEGSVSTLKIQRTQQEDSAVYLCASSNRLARTGELFFGEGSRLTVL.

This chain connects TRBV10-3 to TRBJ2-7, with D perhaps matching TRBD2 (5 bases). The germline V and J ends were trimmed by 1 base and 5 bases, with 12 bases remaining between them. This CDR3 region has 14 residues. CDR1 is ENHRY, CDR2 SYGVKD, per germline. CDR3 protein: CAISEYRGSHEQYF. DNA of the CDR3: TGTGCCATCAGTGAGTACCGAGGGAGCCACGAGCAGTACTTC.

The chain carries TRBV19 and TRBJ1-1; D might be TRBD1 (5 bases). Deletions cut 2 bases from V and 7 bases from J, with 11 bases between. In germline, CDR1 is LNHDA, CDR2 SQIVND (reference sequence). This CDR3 spans 13 amino acids. CDR3 sequence: CASSIQGIGEAFF. The CDR3 nucleotides are TGTGCCAGTAGTATACAGGGTATCGGTGAAGCTTTCTTT.

The sample holds one count of this clone. J is TRBJ2-3 and V is TRBV6-5; D is possibly TRBD1 or TRBD2 (5 bases each). Germline CDR1 reads MNHEY; CDR2 reads SVGAGI. This CDR3 has 14 residues. Deletions cut 6 bases from V and 6 bases from J, with 16 bases between. This CDR3 is CASRTRGSGDTQYF. CDR3 bases: TGTGCCAGCAGGACCCGGGGCAGTGGGGATACGCAGTATTTT.